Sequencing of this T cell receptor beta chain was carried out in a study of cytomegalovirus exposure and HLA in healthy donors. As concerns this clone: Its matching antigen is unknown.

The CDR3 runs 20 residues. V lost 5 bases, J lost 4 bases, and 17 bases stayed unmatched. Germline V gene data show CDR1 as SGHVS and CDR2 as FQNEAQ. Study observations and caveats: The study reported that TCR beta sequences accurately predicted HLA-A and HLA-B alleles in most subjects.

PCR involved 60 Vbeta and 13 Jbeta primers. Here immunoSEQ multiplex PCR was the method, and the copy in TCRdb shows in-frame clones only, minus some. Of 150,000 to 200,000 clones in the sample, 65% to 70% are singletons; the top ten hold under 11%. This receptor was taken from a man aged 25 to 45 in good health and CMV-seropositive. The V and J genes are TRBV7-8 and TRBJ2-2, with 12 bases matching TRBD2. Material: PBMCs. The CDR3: CASSTYVTSGSRSGTGELFF. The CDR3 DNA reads TGTGCCAGCAGCACATACGTGACTAGCGGGAGTCGGTCGGGCACCGGGGAGCTGTTTTTT.